Listed below are T cell receptor beta chains from one sample, sequenced in a study of siplizumab effects on memory and regulatory T cells. Generated by immunoSEQ multiplex PCR, the TCRdb table keeps only in-frame clones and is missing some. The sample holds 60,000 to 65,000 clones, roughly 85% seen once. Source material: memory CD4+ T cells sorted from blood. Receptor source: a human donor in good health. CDR3s include the opening cysteine and the closing phenylalanine or tryptophan. Fields, in order: J gene, clone size, V gene, D gene, CDR3 protein, CDR3 DNA. A D gene is named only where the DNA matches it firmly. Clone size is shown for a subset of rows, as once, few, many or a class of expanded clone.

TRBJ1-1 | . | TRBV19 | . | CASKDYGNTEAFF | TGTGCCAGTAAAGATTACGGGAACACTGAAGCTTTCTTT
TRBJ1-4 | . | TRBV10-3 | . | CAIRGENEKLFF | TGTGCCATCAGGGGGGAAAATGAAAAACTGTTTTTT
TRBJ1-1 | . | TRBV10-3 | TRBD1 | CATAGQGIYTEAFF | TGTGCCACGGCGGGACAGGGAATTTACACTGAAGCTTTCTTT
TRBJ2-7 | . | TRBV30 | . | CAWKGSDYEQYF | TGTGCCTGGAAAGGATCTGACTACGAGCAGTACTTC
TRBJ1-6 | . | TRBV6-1 | TRBD1 | CASNGQGPYNSPLHF | TGTGCCAGCAACGGACAGGGCCCCTATAATTCACCCCTCCACTTT
TRBJ1-2 | few | TRBV10-2 | . | CASSELGWSNGYTF | TGCGCCAGCAGTGAGTTGGGCTGGAGTAATGGCTACACCTTC
TRBJ2-3 | once | TRBV29-1 | . | CSVESGDTQYF | TGCAGCGTTGAATCGGGGGATACGCAGTATTTT
TRBJ1-1 | few | TRBV7-9 | . | CASSPGRGESTEAFF | TGTGCCAGCAGCCCCGGGAGGGGGGAGAGCACTGAAGCTTTCTTT
TRBJ1-1 | . | TRBV11-3 | . | CASSFGENTEAFF | TGTGCCAGCAGCTTCGGAGAGAACACTGAAGCTTTCTTT
TRBJ1-4 | . | TRBV19 | . | CASSIEGRANEKLFF | TGTGCCAGTAGTATAGAAGGCCGGGCTAATGAAAAACTGTTTTTT
TRBJ1-2 | . | TRBV7-2 | . | CASSPPNHREYGYTF | TGTGCCAGCAGCCCCCCTAACCACAGGGAATATGGCTACACCTTC
TRBJ1-1 | medium-sized | TRBV19 | TRBD1 | CASGQGSPEAFF | TGTGCCAGTGGACAGGGGTCCCCTGAAGCTTTCTTT
TRBJ2-1 | . | TRBV19 | TRBD2 | CASRRFASGGSSYNEQFF | TGTGCCAGTAGACGGTTTGCTAGCGGGGGGAGCTCCTACAATGAGCAGTTCTTC
TRBJ1-1 | . | TRBV6-6 | TRBD1 | CASSPRGQGVETEAFF | TGTGCCAGCAGTCCCCGGGGACAGGGGGTTGAGACTGAAGCTTTCTTT
TRBJ2-3 | . | TRBV18 | . | CASSPDTDTQYF | TGTGCCAGCTCACCGGATACAGATACGCAGTATTTT
TRBJ1-2 | . | TRBV4-2 | . | CASSRGGAGQLDGYTF | TGTGCCAGCAGCCGGGGGGGGGCAGGGCAGCTCGATGGCTACACCTTC
TRBJ1-6 | . | TRBV20-1 | . | CSANLGGPLHF | TGCAGTGCAAACCTTGGGGGGCCCCTCCACTTT
TRBJ2-6 | . | TRBV5-6 | . | CASSLGLINSGANVLTF | TGTGCCAGCAGCTTGGGCCTTATAAACTCTGGGGCCAACGTCCTGACTTTC
TRBJ1-1 | . | TRBV28 | . | CASNQSGRLLEAFF | TGTGCCAGCAATCAAAGTGGGCGCCTACTTGAAGCTTTCTTT
TRBJ1-2 | . | TRBV7-8 | TRBD1 | CASSSQGATYGYTF | TGTGCCAGCAGCTCCCAGGGGGCCACCTATGGCTACACCTTC
TRBJ2-4 | once | TRBV2 | . | CASMGGARPLNIQYF | TGTGCCAGCATGGGGGGAGCCCGTCCCTTAAACATTCAGTACTTC
TRBJ1-1 | . | TRBV5-1 | . | CASRGVSTEAFF | TGCGCCAGCAGAGGGGTAAGCACTGAAGCTTTCTTT
TRBJ2-3 | . | TRBV19 | . | CASSVIGTQYF | TGTGCCAGTAGTGTCATCGGTACGCAGTATTTT
TRBJ2-3 | . | TRBV4-3 | . | CASSPHRGAPSTDTQYF | TGCGCCAGCAGCCCCCACAGAGGGGCACCTAGCACAGATACGCAGTATTTT
TRBJ2-1 | . | TRBV7-8 | . | CASSLPGLPVGYNEQFF | TGTGCCAGCAGCCTACCCGGACTTCCCGTAGGTTACAATGAGCAGTTCTTC
TRBJ2-3 | . | TRBV2 | . | CASRAWGVSTDTQYF | TGTGCCAGCAGGGCGTGGGGGGTAAGCACAGATACGCAGTATTTT
TRBJ1-3 | . | TRBV19 | TRBD1 | CASKDRVGNTIYF | TGTGCCAGTAAAGACAGGGTCGGAAACACCATATATTTT
TRBJ2-7 | . | TRBV10-2 | . | CASSAGIGEQYF | TGCGCCAGCAGTGCGGGAATCGGCGAGCAGTACTTC
TRBJ1-1 | . | TRBV4-3 | TRBD1 | CASSPQARGTGKWDTEAFF | TGCGCCAGCAGCCCCCAGGCTAGAGGGACAGGCAAATGGGACACTGAAGCTTTCTTT
TRBJ2-2 | . | TRBV18 | TRBD1 | CASSPPAGGGNGELFF | TGTGCCAGCTCACCACCGGCAGGGGGCGGAAACGGGGAGCTGTTTTTT
TRBJ1-2 | . | TRBV11-2 | . | CASSFGQTNYGYTF | TGTGCCAGCAGCTTTGGACAGACTAACTATGGCTACACCTTC
TRBJ2-5 | . | TRBV11-2 | TRBD2 | CASSLDPTSGETQYF | TGTGCCAGCAGCTTAGATCCGACTAGCGGAGAGACCCAGTACTTC
TRBJ1-4 | . | TRBV5-6 | TRBD1 | CASSPGTGYGKLFF | TGTGCCAGCAGTCCCGGGACAGGGTATGGAAAACTGTTTTTT
TRBJ2-3 | . | TRBV5-4 | TRBD2 | CASSQDPSGDTQYF | TGTGCCAGCAGCCAGGACCCTAGCGGAGATACGCAGTATTTT
TRBJ1-2 | . | TRBV6-5 | . | CASGTGQGYTF | TGTGCCAGCGGTACAGGGCAGGGCTACACCTTC
TRBJ2-1 | . | TRBV11-3 | TRBD2 | CASSLSSGGAAEQFF | TGTGCCAGCAGCTTATCCAGCGGGGGGGCCGCTGAGCAGTTCTTC
TRBJ1-3 | . | TRBV18 | . | CASSPGASGNTIYF | TGTGCCAGCTCACCAGGAGCATCTGGAAACACCATATATTTT
TRBJ2-7 | once | TRBV19 | . | CASSAAWRQVGDEQYF | TGTGCCAGTAGTGCGGCGTGGAGACAGGTAGGGGACGAGCAGTACTTC
TRBJ2-7 | few | TRBV20-1 | . | CSAGDLEQYF | TGCAGTGCGGGGGACCTCGAGCAGTACTTC
TRBJ2-7 | . | TRBV2 | . | CASRINRQDSYEQYF | TGTGCCAGCAGAATAAATAGACAGGATTCCTACGAGCAGTACTTC
TRBJ2-5 | . | TRBV28 | . | CASTLGGGGETQYF | TGTGCCAGCACCCTGGGCGGGGGCGGAGAGACCCAGTACTTC
TRBJ1-1 | . | TRBV4-1 | . | CASSQAGTPVTEAFF | TGCGCCAGCAGCCAAGCTGGAACCCCGGTTACTGAAGCTTTCTTT